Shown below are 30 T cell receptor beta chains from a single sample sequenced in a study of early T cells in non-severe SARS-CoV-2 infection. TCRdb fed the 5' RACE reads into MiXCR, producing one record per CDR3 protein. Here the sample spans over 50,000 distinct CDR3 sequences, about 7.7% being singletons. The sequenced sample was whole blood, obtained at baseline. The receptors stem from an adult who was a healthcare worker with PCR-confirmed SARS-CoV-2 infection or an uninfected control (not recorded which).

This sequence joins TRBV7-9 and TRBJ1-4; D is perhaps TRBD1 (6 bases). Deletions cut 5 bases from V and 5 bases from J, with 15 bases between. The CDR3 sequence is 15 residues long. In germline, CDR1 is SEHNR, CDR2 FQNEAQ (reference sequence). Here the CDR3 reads CASSPPGQGNEKLFF. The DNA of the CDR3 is TGTGCCAGCAGCCCTCCGGGGCAGGGGAATGAAAAACTGTTTTTT.

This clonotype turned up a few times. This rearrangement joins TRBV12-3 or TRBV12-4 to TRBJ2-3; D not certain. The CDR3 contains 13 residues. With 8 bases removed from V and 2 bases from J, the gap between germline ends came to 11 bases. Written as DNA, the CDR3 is TGTGCCAGCGAGTCCTCCCTCACAGATACGCAGTATTTT. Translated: CASESSLTDTQYF.

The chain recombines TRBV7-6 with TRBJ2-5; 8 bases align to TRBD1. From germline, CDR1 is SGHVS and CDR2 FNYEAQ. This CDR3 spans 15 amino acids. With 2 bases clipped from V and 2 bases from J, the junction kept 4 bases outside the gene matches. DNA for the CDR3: TGTGCCAGCAGCTTAATCAGGGGGCGGCAAGAGACCCAGTACTTC. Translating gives CASSLIRGRQETQYF.

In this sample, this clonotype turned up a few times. This chain's CDR3 is CASSNWSLGNTEAFF. Written as DNA, the CDR3 is TGTGCCAGCAGCAATTGGAGTCTAGGGAACACTGAAGCTTTCTTT. The chain has TRBV21-1 and TRBJ1-1. TRBV21-1 is reported as a pseudogene. The CDR3 loop spans 15 amino acids.

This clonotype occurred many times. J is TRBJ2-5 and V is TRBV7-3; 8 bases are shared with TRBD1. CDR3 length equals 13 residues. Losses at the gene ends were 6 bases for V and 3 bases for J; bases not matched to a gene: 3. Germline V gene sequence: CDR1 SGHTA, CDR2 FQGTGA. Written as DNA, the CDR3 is TGTGCCAGCAGTTTGGACAGGGAAGAGACCCAGTACTTC. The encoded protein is CASSLDREETQYF. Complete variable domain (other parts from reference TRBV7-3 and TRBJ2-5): GAGVSQTPSNKVTEKGKYVELRCDPISGHTALYWYRQSLGQGPEFLIYFQGTGAADDSGLPNDRFFAVRPEGSVSTLKIQRTERGDSAVYLCASSLDREETQYFGPGTRLLVL.

The CDR3 coding sequence is TGTGCCAGCAGCCATTTTGCGGTCGACGGGAATGAAAAACTGTTTTTT. Translation gives CASSHFAVDGNEKLFF. V and J are TRBV4-2 and TRBJ1-4; D not resolved. V was cut by 3 bases and J by 5 bases, with 16 bases left in between. CDR3 length: 16 residues. The germline V gene has CDR1 LGHNA and CDR2 YNFKEQ.

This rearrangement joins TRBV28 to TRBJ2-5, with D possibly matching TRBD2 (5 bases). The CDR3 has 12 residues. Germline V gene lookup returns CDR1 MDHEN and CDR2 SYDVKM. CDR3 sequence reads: CGATKASRLRYF. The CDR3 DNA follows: TGTGGTGCGACTAAAGCGTCCCGGCTTCGGTACTTC.

CDR3 protein: CASRGRITIGYTF. Here the CDR3 DNA reads TGTGCCAGCAGGGGCAGGATAACTATCGGCTACACCTTC. The V call is TRBV28, the J call TRBJ1-2, with D unclear. This CDR3 contains 13 residues. CDR1 and CDR2 from the germline V gene are MDHEN and SYDVKM. Trimming cost V 6 bases and J 8 bases, with 16 bases left between them.

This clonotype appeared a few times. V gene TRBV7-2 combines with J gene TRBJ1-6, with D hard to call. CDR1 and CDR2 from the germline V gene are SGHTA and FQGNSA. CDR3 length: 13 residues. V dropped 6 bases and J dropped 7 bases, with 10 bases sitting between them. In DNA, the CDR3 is TGTGCCAGCAGGCTAATAGGGAATTCACCCCTCCACTTT. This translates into CASRLIGNSPLHF.

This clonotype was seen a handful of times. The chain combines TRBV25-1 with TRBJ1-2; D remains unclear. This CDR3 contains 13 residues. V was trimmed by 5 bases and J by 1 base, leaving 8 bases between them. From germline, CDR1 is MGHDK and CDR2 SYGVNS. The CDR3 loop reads CASSPESNYGYTF. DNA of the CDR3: TGTGCCAGCAGTCCGGAGAGTAACTATGGCTACACCTTC.

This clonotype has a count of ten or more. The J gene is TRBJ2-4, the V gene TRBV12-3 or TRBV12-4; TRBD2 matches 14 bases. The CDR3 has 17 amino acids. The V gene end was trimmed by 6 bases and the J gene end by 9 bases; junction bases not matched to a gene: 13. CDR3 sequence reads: CASRQQAHGTSGSIQYF. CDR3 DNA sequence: TGTGCCAGCAGACAACAAGCACACGGGACTAGCGGGAGCATTCAGTACTTC.

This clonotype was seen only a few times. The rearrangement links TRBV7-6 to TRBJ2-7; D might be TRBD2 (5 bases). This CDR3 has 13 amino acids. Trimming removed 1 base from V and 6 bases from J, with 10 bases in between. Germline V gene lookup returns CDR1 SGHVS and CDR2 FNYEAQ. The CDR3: CASSLGGGSEQYF. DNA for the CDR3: TGTGCCAGCAGCTTAGGCGGAGGCAGCGAGCAGTACTTC.

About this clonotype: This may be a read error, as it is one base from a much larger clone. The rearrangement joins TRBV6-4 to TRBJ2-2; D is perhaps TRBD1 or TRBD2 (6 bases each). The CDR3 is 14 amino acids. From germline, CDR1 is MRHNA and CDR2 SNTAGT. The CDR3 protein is CTSSDGGDTGELFF. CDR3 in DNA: TGTACCAGCAGTGACGGGGGCGACACCGGGGAGCTGTTTTTT.

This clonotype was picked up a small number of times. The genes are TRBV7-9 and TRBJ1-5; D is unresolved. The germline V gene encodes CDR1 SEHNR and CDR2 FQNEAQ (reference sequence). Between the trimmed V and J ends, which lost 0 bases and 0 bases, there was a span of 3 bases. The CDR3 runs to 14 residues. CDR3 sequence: CASSLATSNQPQHF. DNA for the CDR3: TGTGCCAGCAGCTTAGCGACTAGCAATCAGCCCCAGCATTTT.

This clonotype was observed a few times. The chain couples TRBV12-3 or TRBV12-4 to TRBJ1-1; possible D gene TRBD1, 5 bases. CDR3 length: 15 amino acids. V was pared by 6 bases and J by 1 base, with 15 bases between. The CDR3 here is CASSPGGDSNTEAFF. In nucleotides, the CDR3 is TGTGCCAGCAGCCCCGGGGGAGACTCGAACACTGAAGCTTTCTTT.

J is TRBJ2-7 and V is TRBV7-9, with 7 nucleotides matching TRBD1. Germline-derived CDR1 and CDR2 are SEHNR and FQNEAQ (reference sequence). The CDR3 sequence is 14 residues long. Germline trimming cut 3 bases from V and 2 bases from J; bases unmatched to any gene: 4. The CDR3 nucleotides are TGTGCCAGCAGCTTGACAGGGTCCCCCTACGAGCAGTACTTC. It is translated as CASSLTGSPYEQYF.

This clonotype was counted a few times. The CDR3 nucleotides read TGTGCCAGCAGCCAAATACAGACAGGGGTTAGTTCACCCCTCCACTTT. Its translation: CASSQIQTGVSSPLHF. The chain is built from TRBV3-1 and TRBJ1-6, with 8 bases matching TRBD1. The trim removed 2 bases at V and 9 bases at J, leaving 9 bases unmatched. CDR1 is LGHDT and CDR2 is YNNKEL in the germline V gene (reference sequence). The CDR3 loop spans 16 amino acids.

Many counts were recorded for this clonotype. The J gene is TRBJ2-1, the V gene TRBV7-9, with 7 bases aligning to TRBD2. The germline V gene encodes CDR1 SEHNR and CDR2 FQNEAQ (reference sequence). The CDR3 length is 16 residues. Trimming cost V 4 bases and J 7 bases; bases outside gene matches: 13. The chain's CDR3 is CASSSTLTSLENEQFF. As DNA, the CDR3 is TGTGCCAGCAGCTCAACATTGACTAGCCTGGAGAATGAGCAGTTCTTC.

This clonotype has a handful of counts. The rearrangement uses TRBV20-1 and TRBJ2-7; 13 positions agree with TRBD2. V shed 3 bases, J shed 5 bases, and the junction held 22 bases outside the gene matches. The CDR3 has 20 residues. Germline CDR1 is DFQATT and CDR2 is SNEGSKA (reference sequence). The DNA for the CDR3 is TGCAGTGCTAGCCCCGCGTCCGGGGACGGCGACGGACTAGCGGGAGACGAGCAGTACTTC. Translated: CSASPASGDGDGLAGDEQYF.

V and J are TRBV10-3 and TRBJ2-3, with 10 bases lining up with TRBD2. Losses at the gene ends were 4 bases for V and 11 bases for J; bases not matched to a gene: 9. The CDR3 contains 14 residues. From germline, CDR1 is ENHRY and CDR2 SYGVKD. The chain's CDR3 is CAISGTSGLVGQYF. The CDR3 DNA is TGTGCCATCAGTGGGACTAGCGGCCTTGTCGGGCAGTATTTT.

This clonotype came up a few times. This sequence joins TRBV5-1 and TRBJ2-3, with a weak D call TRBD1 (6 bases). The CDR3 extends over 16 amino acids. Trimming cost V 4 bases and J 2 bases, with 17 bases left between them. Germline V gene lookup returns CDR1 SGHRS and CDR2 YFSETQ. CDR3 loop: CASSPKRGIVTDTQYF. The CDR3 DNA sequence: TGCGCCAGCAGCCCAAAGAGGGGGATAGTCACAGATACGCAGTATTTT.

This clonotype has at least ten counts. The CDR3, as DNA: TGCAGTGCTAGAGATCAGACAGGGGTCTACGAGCAGTACTTC. The encoded protein is CSARDQTGVYEQYF. This chain connects TRBV20-1 to TRBJ2-7; 8 bases map to TRBD1. Germline V lookup: CDR1 DFQATT, CDR2 SNEGSKA (reference sequence). Trimming took 0 bases from V and 3 from J; bases not matched to a gene: 4. This CDR3 has 14 residues.

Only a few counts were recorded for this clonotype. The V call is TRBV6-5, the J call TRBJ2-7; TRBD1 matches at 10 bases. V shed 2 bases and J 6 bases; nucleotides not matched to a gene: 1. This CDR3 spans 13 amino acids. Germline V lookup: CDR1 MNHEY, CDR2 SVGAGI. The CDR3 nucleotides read TGTGCCAGCAGTTACCGGGACAGGGGCGAGCAGTACTTC. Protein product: CASSYRDRGEQYF.

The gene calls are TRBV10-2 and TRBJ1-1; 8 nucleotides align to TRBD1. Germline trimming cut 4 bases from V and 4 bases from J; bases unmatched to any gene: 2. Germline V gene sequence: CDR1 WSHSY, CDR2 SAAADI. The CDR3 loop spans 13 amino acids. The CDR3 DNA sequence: TGCGCCAGCAGTGTGGACAGGGTCACTGAAGCTTTCTTT. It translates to CASSVDRVTEAFF.

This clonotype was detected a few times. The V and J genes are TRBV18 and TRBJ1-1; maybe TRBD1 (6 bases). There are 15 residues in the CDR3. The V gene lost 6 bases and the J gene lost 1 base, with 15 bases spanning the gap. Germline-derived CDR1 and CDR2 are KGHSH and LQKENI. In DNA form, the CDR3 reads TGTGCCAGCTCCCCAACGGGGGGCCGGAACACTGAAGCTTTCTTT. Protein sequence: CASSPTGGRNTEAFF.

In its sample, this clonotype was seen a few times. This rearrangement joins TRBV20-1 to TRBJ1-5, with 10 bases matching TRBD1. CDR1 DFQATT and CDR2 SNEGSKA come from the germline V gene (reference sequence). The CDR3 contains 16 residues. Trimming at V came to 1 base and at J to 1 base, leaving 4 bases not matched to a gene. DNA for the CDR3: TGCAGTGCTAGAGGCCGACAGGGGGCGAGCAATCAGCCCCAGCATTTT. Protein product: CSARGRQGASNQPQHF.

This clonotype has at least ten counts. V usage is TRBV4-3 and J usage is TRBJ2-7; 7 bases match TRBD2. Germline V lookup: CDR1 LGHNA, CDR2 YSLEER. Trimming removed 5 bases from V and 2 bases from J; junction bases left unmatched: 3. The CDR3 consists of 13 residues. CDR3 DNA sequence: TGCGCCAGCAGCAGAGGACTAGCCTACGAGCAGTACTTC. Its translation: CASSRGLAYEQYF.

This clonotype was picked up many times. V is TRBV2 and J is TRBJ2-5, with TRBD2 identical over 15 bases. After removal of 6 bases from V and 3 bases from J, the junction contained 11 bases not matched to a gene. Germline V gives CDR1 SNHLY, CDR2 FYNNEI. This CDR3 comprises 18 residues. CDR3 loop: CASRPTRGLAGGKETQYF. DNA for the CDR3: TGTGCCAGCAGACCAACCCGGGGACTAGCGGGAGGTAAAGAGACCCAGTACTTC.

The CDR3 reads CASSYSSNQPQHF. The CDR3 DNA sequence: TGTGCCAGCAGTTACTCGAGTAATCAGCCCCAGCATTTT. This chain links TRBV6-2 or TRBV6-3 with TRBJ1-5; D unclear. The CDR3 contains 13 residues. The V gene's germline CDR1 is MNHEY and CDR2 SVGEGT. Trimming shortened V by 0 bases and J by 4 bases, and 4 bases separated the two germline ends.

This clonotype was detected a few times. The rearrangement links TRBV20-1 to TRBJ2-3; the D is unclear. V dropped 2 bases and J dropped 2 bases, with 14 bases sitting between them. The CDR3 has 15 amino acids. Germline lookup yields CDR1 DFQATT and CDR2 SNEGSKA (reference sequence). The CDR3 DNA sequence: TGCAGTGCTAGACCCCTGGAAGAGATCACAGATACGCAGTATTTT. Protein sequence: CSARPLEEITDTQYF.